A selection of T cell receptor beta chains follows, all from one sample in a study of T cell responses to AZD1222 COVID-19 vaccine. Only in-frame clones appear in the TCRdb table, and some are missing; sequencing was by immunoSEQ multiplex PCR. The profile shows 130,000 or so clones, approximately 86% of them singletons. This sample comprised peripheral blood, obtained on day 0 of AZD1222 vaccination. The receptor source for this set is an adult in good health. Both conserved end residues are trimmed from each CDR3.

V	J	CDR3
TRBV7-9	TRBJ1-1	ASTTQGDTEAF
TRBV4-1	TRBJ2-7	ASSQEVWGASLLGQY
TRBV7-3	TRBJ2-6	ASSPTVVSLPGANVLT
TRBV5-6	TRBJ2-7	ASSLSGAYEQY
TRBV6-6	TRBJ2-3	ASSYSLDTQY
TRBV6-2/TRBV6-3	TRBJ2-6	ASSYVRAGANVLT
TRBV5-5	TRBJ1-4	ASSYRQGSNEKLF
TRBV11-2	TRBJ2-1	ASSKGLAGRGEQF
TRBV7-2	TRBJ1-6	ASSLLRGPNSPLH
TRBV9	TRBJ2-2	ASSPGQGNTGELF
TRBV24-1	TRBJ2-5	ATSDSGTPRRTQY
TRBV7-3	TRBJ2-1	ASSFNTGEQF
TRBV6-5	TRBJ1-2	ASRQGAGGYT
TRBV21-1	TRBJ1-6	ASSAQLGDRGTNNSPLH
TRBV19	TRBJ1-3	ASSTVLGNTIY
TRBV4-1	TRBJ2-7	ASSQAGPGYEQY